This is a list of T cell receptor beta chains from one sample in a study of blood T cell repertoires in COVID-19. The repertoire was sequenced with immunoSEQ multiplex PCR; TCRdb's copy has only in-frame clones and lacks some. The data show about 42,000 clones, roughly three quarters seen once. Sequences were obtained from peripheral blood. The receptors shown here come from a woman aged 80 or over with acute or convalescent COVID-19. The CDR3 runs from the conserved cysteine through the conserved F or W. Each record gives: D gene, V gene, clone size, J gene, CDR3 protein, CDR3 DNA. A D gene is named only where the DNA matches it firmly. Part of the rows lack a size; the others show once, few, many or a class for expanded clones.

D: NA
V: TRBV6-6
size: NA
J: TRBJ2-1
CDR3: CASGLGNEQFF
DNA: TGTGCCAGCGGCCTAGGCAATGAGCAGTTCTTC

D: TRBD2
V: TRBV6-2/TRBV6-3
size: NA
J: TRBJ2-5
CDR3: CASSYTSGRSRQETQYF
DNA: TGTGCCAGCAGTTACACTAGCGGGAGGAGTAGGCAAGAGACCCAGTACTTC

D: TRBD1
V: TRBV2
size: NA
J: TRBJ2-1
CDR3: CASSSDRVARNEQFF
DNA: TGTGCCAGCAGTTCCGACAGGGTGGCAAGGAATGAGCAGTTCTTC

D: TRBD2
V: TRBV11-2
size: NA
J: TRBJ2-4
CDR3: CASSFPRASGIIAKNIQYF
DNA: TGTGCCAGCAGCTTCCCCCGGGCTAGCGGGATCATAGCCAAAAACATTCAGTACTTC

D: NA
V: TRBV2
size: NA
J: TRBJ1-1
CDR3: CASSEVRTVNTEAFF
DNA: TGTGCCAGCAGTGAAGTTCGCACGGTGAACACTGAAGCTTTCTTT

D: TRBD1
V: TRBV10-3
size: few
J: TRBJ1-2
CDR3: CAISESQGAGGYTF
DNA: TGTGCCATCAGTGAATCGCAGGGGGCAGGAGGCTACACCTTC

D: NA
V: TRBV9
size: NA
J: TRBJ1-3
CDR3: CASTQGAGNTIYF
DNA: TGTGCCAGCACCCAGGGCGCTGGAAACACCATATATTTT

D: TRBD1
V: TRBV10-3
size: NA
J: TRBJ2-7
CDR3: CAIANLGTGVHEQYF
DNA: TGTGCCATTGCGAACTTAGGGACAGGGGTCCACGAGCAGTACTTC

D: NA
V: TRBV7-9
size: NA
J: TRBJ1-1
CDR3: CASSSWTRRTEAFF
DNA: TGTGCCAGCAGCTCCTGGACAAGGCGAACTGAAGCTTTCTTT

D: TRBD2
V: TRBV14
size: NA
J: TRBJ2-1
CDR3: CASSQALTSGTIF
DNA: TGTGCCAGCAGCCAAGCCTTGACTAGCGGTACTATCTTC

D: TRBD1
V: TRBV18
size: NA
J: TRBJ2-4
CDR3: CASSPISGQVLAKNIQYF
DNA: TGTGCCAGCTCACCGATCTCGGGACAGGTCTTAGCCAAAAACATTCAGTACTTC

D: TRBD2
V: TRBV28
size: NA
J: TRBJ2-7
CDR3: CASSEGPGLAGAYEQYF
DNA: TGTGCCAGCAGCGAAGGGCCGGGACTAGCGGGAGCCTACGAGCAGTACTTC

D: TRBD2
V: TRBV12-5
size: once
J: TRBJ2-7
CDR3: CASGLWTSGKLEQYF
DNA: TGTGCTAGTGGTTTGTGGACTAGCGGGAAACTTGAGCAGTACTTC

D: NA
V: TRBV14
size: NA
J: TRBJ2-1
CDR3: CASSQYGSKNEQFF
DNA: TGTGCCAGCAGCCAATACGGGAGTAAGAATGAGCAGTTCTTC

D: TRBD1
V: TRBV11-3
size: few
J: TRBJ1-2
CDR3: CASSSNPRDRVLF
DNA: TGTGCCAGCAGCTCAAACCCCCGGGACAGGGTCCTCTTC

D: TRBD1
V: TRBV7-9
size: NA
J: TRBJ1-5
CDR3: CASSYGQGGQPQHF
DNA: TGTGCCAGCAGCTACGGACAGGGGGGACAGCCCCAGCATTTT

D: NA
V: TRBV9
size: NA
J: TRBJ1-1
CDR3: CASSPTDQNTEAFF
DNA: TGTGCCAGCAGCCCAACAGACCAGAACACTGAAGCTTTCTTT

D: TRBD2
V: TRBV10-3
size: NA
J: TRBJ2-1
CDR3: CAISHPPGGANNEQFF
DNA: TGTGCCATCAGTCATCCCCCGGGGGGGGCAAACAATGAGCAGTTCTTC

D: TRBD1
V: TRBV18
size: once
J: TRBJ2-3
CDR3: CASSLGQGEESDTQYF
DNA: TGTGCCAGCTCACTCGGACAGGGGGAAGAATCAGATACGCAGTATTTT

D: NA
V: TRBV29-1
size: NA
J: TRBJ1-1
CDR3: CSVDRYNEAFF
DNA: TGCAGCGTAGACAGGTACAATGAAGCTTTCTTT

D: TRBD2
V: TRBV6-1
size: NA
J: TRBJ2-1
CDR3: CASSERREPSEQFF
DNA: TGTGCCAGCAGTGAAAGGCGGGAGCCTAGTGAGCAGTTCTTC

D: NA
V: TRBV18
size: NA
J: TRBJ2-2
CDR3: CASSPPSGRLSGELFF
DNA: TGTGCCAGCTCACCACCCAGCGGTCGGTTGTCCGGGGAGCTGTTTTTT

D: NA
V: TRBV25-1
size: NA
J: TRBJ1-1
CDR3: CASSELGALGMNTEAFF
DNA: TGTGCCAGCAGTGAATTGGGGGCTTTGGGGATGAACACTGAAGCTTTCTTT

D: NA
V: TRBV2
size: NA
J: TRBJ1-1
CDR3: CASRLTSVDTEAFF
DNA: TGTGCCAGCAGGTTGACCAGCGTGGACACTGAAGCTTTCTTT

D: TRBD2
V: TRBV2
size: once
J: TRBJ2-7
CDR3: CATKTWAGEDEQYF
DNA: TGTGCCACTAAGACTTGGGCGGGAGAGGACGAGCAGTACTTC

D: TRBD2
V: TRBV2
size: NA
J: TRBJ2-5
CDR3: CASRWEGLQQETQYF
DNA: TGTGCCAGCAGATGGGAGGGACTACAACAAGAGACCCAGTACTTC

D: TRBD2
V: TRBV2
size: once
J: TRBJ2-3
CDR3: CASSASGDSTDTQYF
DNA: TGTGCCAGCAGTGCTAGCGGGGATAGCACAGATACGCAGTATTTT

D: NA
V: TRBV7-2
size: NA
J: TRBJ2-7
CDR3: CASSPGFSKHYEQYF
DNA: TGTGCCAGCAGTCCAGGCTTCTCAAAACATTACGAGCAGTACTTC

D: NA
V: TRBV7-2
size: NA
J: TRBJ2-7
CDR3: CASSFTQGPYEQYF
DNA: TGTGCCAGCAGCTTCACACAGGGCCCCTACGAGCAGTACTTC

D: TRBD2
V: TRBV6-6
size: NA
J: TRBJ2-1
CDR3: CASRGTSANNEQFF
DNA: TGTGCCAGCAGGGGGACTAGCGCAAACAATGAGCAGTTCTTC

D: TRBD1
V: TRBV30
size: NA
J: TRBJ1-4
CDR3: CAWSVGTDIIATNEKLFF
DNA: TGTGCCTGGAGTGTAGGGACAGATATCATAGCAACTAATGAAAAACTGTTTTTT

D: TRBD1
V: TRBV9
size: NA
J: TRBJ1-1
CDR3: CASSVATGGTEAFF
DNA: TGTGCCAGCAGCGTAGCGACAGGGGGCACTGAAGCTTTCTTT

D: NA
V: TRBV7-9
size: NA
J: TRBJ2-1
CDR3: CASSSAGEQFF
DNA: TGTGCCAGCAGCTCCGCCGGTGAGCAGTTCTTC

D: NA
V: TRBV19
size: NA
J: TRBJ2-5
CDR3: CASSISIKETQYF
DNA: TGTGCCAGTAGTATCTCTATAAAAGAGACCCAGTACTTC

D: TRBD1
V: TRBV27
size: NA
J: TRBJ1-5
CDR3: CASSPGQRNSNQPQHF
DNA: TGTGCCAGCAGTCCGGGACAGCGGAATAGCAATCAGCCCCAGCATTTT

D: NA
V: TRBV29-1
size: NA
J: TRBJ2-5
CDR3: CSVEPDGGQGTQYF
DNA: TGCAGCGTTGAACCAGACGGAGGCCAAGGGACCCAGTACTTC

D: NA
V: TRBV5-1
size: NA
J: TRBJ2-1
CDR3: CASSSRRGLGGDEQFF
DNA: TGCGCCAGCAGCTCCAGGAGGGGACTAGGGGGCGATGAGCAGTTCTTC

D: TRBD1
V: TRBV19
size: NA
J: TRBJ1-2
CDR3: CASRLGQGGGYTF
DNA: TGTGCCAGTAGACTGGGACAGGGTGGTGGCTACACCTTC

D: NA
V: TRBV19
size: NA
J: TRBJ1-1
CDR3: CASSLRGSHTEAFF
DNA: TGTGCCAGTAGTCTGCGGGGGTCGCACACTGAAGCTTTCTTT

D: NA
V: TRBV5-4
size: NA
J: TRBJ2-5
CDR3: CASSLTVQETQYF
DNA: TGTGCCAGCAGCTTGACAGTACAAGAGACCCAGTACTTC

D: NA
V: TRBV5-8
size: NA
J: TRBJ2-1
CDR3: CASSFRRQSNEQFF
DNA: TGTGCCAGCAGCTTTAGGCGACAGTCCAATGAGCAGTTCTTC

D: NA
V: TRBV5-4
size: NA
J: TRBJ2-5
CDR3: CASSLGSPGRQETQYF
DNA: TGTGCCAGCAGCTTGGGGTCCCCAGGTAGACAAGAGACCCAGTACTTC